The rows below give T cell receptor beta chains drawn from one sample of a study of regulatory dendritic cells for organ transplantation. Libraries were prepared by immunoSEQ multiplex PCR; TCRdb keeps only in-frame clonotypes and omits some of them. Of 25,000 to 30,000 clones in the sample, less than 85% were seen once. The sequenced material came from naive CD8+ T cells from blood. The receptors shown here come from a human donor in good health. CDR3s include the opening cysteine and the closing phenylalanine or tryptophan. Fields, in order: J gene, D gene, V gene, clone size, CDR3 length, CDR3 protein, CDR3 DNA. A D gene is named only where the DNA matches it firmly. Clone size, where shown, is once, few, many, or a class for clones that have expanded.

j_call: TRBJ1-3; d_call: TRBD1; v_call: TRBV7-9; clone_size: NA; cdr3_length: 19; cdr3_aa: CASSTPGQRSPYSGNTIYF; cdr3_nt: TGTGCCAGCAGCACGCCGGGACAGAGAAGCCCTTACTCTGGAAACACCATATATTTT
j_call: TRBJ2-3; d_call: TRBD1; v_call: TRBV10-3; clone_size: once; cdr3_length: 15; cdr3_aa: CAISNWDRGRNTQYF; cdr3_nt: TGTGCCATCAGTAATTGGGACAGGGGAAGGAATACGCAGTATTTT
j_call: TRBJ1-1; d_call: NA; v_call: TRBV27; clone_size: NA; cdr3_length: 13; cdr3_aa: CASRTGWFTEAFF; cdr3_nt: TGTGCCAGCAGAACAGGGTGGTTCACTGAAGCTTTCTTT
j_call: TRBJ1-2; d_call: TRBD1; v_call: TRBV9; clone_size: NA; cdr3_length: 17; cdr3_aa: CASSPRERDSENYGYTF; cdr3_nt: TGTGCCAGCAGCCCCCGCGAAAGGGACAGCGAGAACTATGGCTACACCTTC
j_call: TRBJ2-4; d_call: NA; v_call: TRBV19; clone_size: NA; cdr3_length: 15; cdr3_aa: CASLDFGTNENIQYF; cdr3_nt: TGTGCCAGCCTCGATTTCGGGACAAACGAAAACATTCAGTACTTC
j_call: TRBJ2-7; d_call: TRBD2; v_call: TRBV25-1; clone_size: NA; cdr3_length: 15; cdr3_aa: CASSRGGASSYEQYF; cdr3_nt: TGTGCCAGCAGCCGGGGAGGGGCCAGCTCCTACGAGCAGTACTTC
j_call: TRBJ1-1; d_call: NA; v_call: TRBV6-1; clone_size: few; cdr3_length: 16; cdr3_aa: CASSERGGRVNTEAFF; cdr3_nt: TGTGCCAGCAGTGAAAGGGGAGGTCGGGTGAACACTGAAGCTTTCTTT
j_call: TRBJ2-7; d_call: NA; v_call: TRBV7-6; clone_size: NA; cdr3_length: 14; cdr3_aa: CASSEGGSSYEQYF; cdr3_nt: TGTGCCAGCAGCGAAGGTGGGAGCTCCTACGAGCAGTACTTC
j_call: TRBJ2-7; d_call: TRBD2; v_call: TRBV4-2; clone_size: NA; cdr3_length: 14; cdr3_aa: CASSQPGTSYEQYF; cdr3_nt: TGTGCCAGCAGCCAGCCCGGGACTAGCTACGAGCAGTACTTC
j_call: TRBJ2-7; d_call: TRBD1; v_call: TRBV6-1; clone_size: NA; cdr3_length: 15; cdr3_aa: CASSTIRDSPYEQYF; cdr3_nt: TGTGCCAGCAGTACCATCCGGGACAGCCCCTACGAGCAGTACTTC
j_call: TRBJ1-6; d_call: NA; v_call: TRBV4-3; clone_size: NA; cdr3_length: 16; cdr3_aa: CASSQDRGTYNSPLHF; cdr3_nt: TGCGCCAGCAGCCAAGATCGGGGGACCTATAATTCACCCCTCCACTTT
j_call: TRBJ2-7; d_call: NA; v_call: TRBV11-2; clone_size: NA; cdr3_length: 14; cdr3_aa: CASSFNSRPYEQYF; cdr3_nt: TGTGCCAGCAGCTTTAACTCGCGGCCCTACGAGCAGTACTTC
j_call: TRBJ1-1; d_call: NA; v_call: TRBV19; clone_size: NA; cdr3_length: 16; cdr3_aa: CASSSVGSRGNTEAFF; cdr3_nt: TGTGCCAGTAGTTCTGTAGGGAGCCGGGGGAACACTGAAGCTTTCTTT